This is a list of T cell receptor beta chains from one sample in a study of siplizumab effects on memory and regulatory T cells. Assay: immunoSEQ multiplex PCR; the TCRdb copy retains only in-frame clones and omits some. The table has tens of thousands of clones, 90% to 95% seen once. Sequenced input: CD8+ T cells sorted from blood. These receptor sequences come from a human donor in good health. Both conserved end residues are part of each CDR3. Fields, in order: V gene, D gene, J gene, clone size, CDR3 DNA, CDR3 protein. The D gene is left open where the match is weak. Some rows mark clone size as missing; the rest say once, few, many or name a class of expanded clone.

>TRBV9|.|TRBJ2-3|.
TGTGCCAGCAGCGCGTATAGCGGATTGGGCGGAGATACGCAGTATTTT
CASSAYSGLGGDTQYF
>TRBV27|.|TRBJ2-7|.
TGTGCCAGCAGTTTATCGAAAGCGGCCGAGCAGTACTTC
CASSLSKAAEQYF
>TRBV11-3|.|TRBJ2-3|.
TGTGCCAGCAGCTTTTATATGGGATTAGAGTCAGATACGCAGTATTTT
CASSFYMGLESDTQYF
>TRBV9|.|TRBJ1-1|.
TGTGCCAGCAGCGCCGGGACGGCCCGGGGCACTGAAGCTTTCTTT
CASSAGTARGTEAFF
>TRBV5-5|.|TRBJ2-7|.
TGTGCCAGCAGCTTGTTTACGGGCTACGAGCAGTACTTC
CASSLFTGYEQYF
>TRBV10-1|.|TRBJ1-1|.
TGCGCCAGCAGTGAGAAAGGGGGGCGAAAAGCTGAAGCTTTCTTT
CASSEKGGRKAEAFF
>TRBV4-1|.|TRBJ2-5|.
TGCGCCAGCAGCCTCTTGTACCAAGAGACCCAGTACTTC
CASSLLYQETQYF
>TRBV7-7|.|TRBJ2-2|.
TGTGCTAGCAGTTACGGGGTAGCCACCGGGGAGCTGTTTTTT
CASSYGVATGELFF
>TRBV7-8|.|TRBJ1-1|.
TGTGCCAGCACCCGGGGCCAGGATTACACTGAAGCTTTCTTT
CASTRGQDYTEAFF
>TRBV13|.|TRBJ1-1|.
TGTGCCAGCAGCCTCCACCGAAGGACTGAAGCTTTCTTT
CASSLHRRTEAFF
>TRBV9|.|TRBJ2-7|.
TGTGCCAGCAGCTCCGGCCGGGGGCTTATAGAGCAGTACTTC
CASSSGRGLIEQYF
>TRBV19|.|TRBJ1-1|once
TGTGCCAGTAGTTCAAAAAGGCAGAACACTGAAGCTTTCTTT
CASSSKRQNTEAFF
>TRBV29-1|TRBD1|TRBJ2-5|.
TGCAGCGTTGGACAGGGTGATTTGGAGACCCAGTACTTC
CSVGQGDLETQYF
>TRBV7-9|.|TRBJ1-1|once
TGTGCCAGCAGCTTAAGCCGGGTGGCCACTGAAGCTTTCTTT
CASSLSRVATEAFF
>TRBV6-1|.|TRBJ1-5|.
TGTGCCAGCAGTGTTGCAGGGGGCAATCAGCCCCAGCATTTT
CASSVAGGNQPQHF
>TRBV5-1|.|TRBJ2-1|.
TGCGCCAGCAGCTTATCAGGGGTCTACAATGAGCAGTTCTTC
CASSLSGVYNEQFF
>TRBV13|.|TRBJ2-3|.
TGTGCCAGCAGCTCCTTTAAAGATACGCAGTATTTT
CASSSFKDTQYF
>TRBV9|.|TRBJ2-5|.
TGTGCCAGCAGCGTAGAGCACTCCCAAGAGACCCAGTACTTC
CASSVEHSQETQYF
>TRBV6-5|.|TRBJ1-1|.
TGTGCCAGCAGTTATGCAGGGAGGGCAAGGAGCACTGAAGCTTTCTTT
CASSYAGRARSTEAFF
>TRBV9|TRBD1|TRBJ2-7|.
TGTGCCAGCAGCGCCGGGACAGGGGGTTACGAGCAGTACTTC
CASSAGTGGYEQYF
>TRBV13|TRBD2|TRBJ2-3|.
TGTGCCAGCAGCACCCGGACTAGCGCCATTTACACAGATACGCAGTATTTT
CASSTRTSAIYTDTQYF
>TRBV5-8|TRBD2|TRBJ2-7|.
TGTGCCAGCAGACCGGGACTATCGACCACCTACGAGCAGTACTTC
CASRPGLSTTYEQYF
>TRBV5-1|.|TRBJ2-4|few
TGCGCCAGCAGGAGGGACGGTAAAAACATTCAGTACTTC
CASRRDGKNIQYF
>TRBV30|.|TRBJ2-7|.
TGTGCCTGGTCCTCGGACAACGACTACGAGCAGTACTTC
CAWSSDNDYEQYF
>TRBV9|TRBD2|TRBJ2-7|.
TGTGCCAGCAGCGTAGCCGGGACTAGCTCCTACGAGCAGTACTTC
CASSVAGTSSYEQYF
>TRBV4-2|.|TRBJ2-1|.
TGTGCCAGCAGCCAAGATCCGAGGTGGCTTTTCTTC
CASSQDPRWLFF
>TRBV7-2|.|TRBJ1-1|once
TGTGCCAGCAGCTTAGCCGGCGGGAACACTGAAGCTTTCTTT
CASSLAGGNTEAFF
>TRBV2|TRBD2|TRBJ2-1|.
TGTGCCAGCAGGGCTACTAGCGACTCCTACAATGAGCAGTTCTTC
CASRATSDSYNEQFF
>TRBV2|.|TRBJ1-1|.
TGTGCCAGCAGTGTGGTCCTGGGGACTGAAGCTTTCTTT
CASSVVLGTEAFF
>TRBV9|.|TRBJ1-2|few
TGTGCCAGCAGCGACGATTCCGGGACAAACTATGGCTACACCTTC
CASSDDSGTNYGYTF
>TRBV19|TRBD2|TRBJ2-5|.
TGTGCCAGTAGTACCATTATAGCGGGGGGTAAAGAGACCCAGTACTTC
CASSTIIAGGKETQYF
>TRBV2|TRBD1|TRBJ2-5|once
TGTGCCAGCAACTCCGGGACAGGGCAAGAGACCCAGTACTTC
CASNSGTGQETQYF
>TRBV27|TRBD2|TRBJ2-1|.
TGTGCCAGCAACGAACTAGCGAATTCCTACAATGAGCAGTTCTTC
CASNELANSYNEQFF
>TRBV29-1|.|TRBJ1-3|.
TGCAGCGTTGTAACCGACTCTGGAAACACCATATATTTT
CSVVTDSGNTIYF
>TRBV27|TRBD2|TRBJ2-7|few
TGTGCCAGCAGTTGGGCTAGCGGCCACTACGAGCAGTACTTC
CASSWASGHYEQYF
>TRBV6-5|.|TRBJ1-1|.
TGTGCCAGCAGGGCGGGTACTGAAGCTTTCTTT
CASRAGTEAFF
>TRBV5-6|TRBD2|TRBJ2-7|.
TGTGCCAGCAGCCTGCCCGGGACTAGCAATCAACGAGGGCACGAGCAGTACTTC
CASSLPGTSNQRGHEQYF
>TRBV13|.|TRBJ2-1|.
TGTGCCAGCAGCTTCCCGGACAGCAATGAGCAGTTCTTC
CASSFPDSNEQFF
>TRBV9|.|TRBJ1-1|.
TGTGCCAGCAGCGACCGGGACCTTAGGGCCTGGACTGAAGCTTTCTTT
CASSDRDLRAWTEAFF
>TRBV7-6|.|TRBJ2-5|.
TGTGCCAGCAGCTCATCCCCCCAAGAGACCCAGTACTTC
CASSSSPQETQYF
>TRBV30|.|TRBJ2-7|.
TGTGCCTGCCGACAGGACAACTACGAGCAGTACTTC
CACRQDNYEQYF
>TRBV25-1|TRBD2|TRBJ2-7|.
TGTGCCAGCAGGGGACTAGGAGCCTACGAGCAGTACTTC
CASRGLGAYEQYF
>TRBV5-4|TRBD2|TRBJ2-7|.
TGTGCCAGCAGCTTGGAGGCTAGCGGGGGGGCCGACGAGCAGTACTTC
CASSLEASGGADEQYF
>TRBV27|.|TRBJ1-5|.
TGTGCCAGCAGTTCCCAAGGTTGGGGTAGCAATCAGCCCCAGCATTTT
CASSSQGWGSNQPQHF
>TRBV30|.|TRBJ2-3|.
TGTGCCTGGAGTACCGGGGTTGGGGCAGATACGCAGTATTTT
CAWSTGVGADTQYF
>TRBV5-1|.|TRBJ1-1|.
TGCGCCAGCAGCCTGGGTATGAACACTGAAGCTTTCTTT
CASSLGMNTEAFF
>TRBV7-9|.|TRBJ2-1|.
TGTGCCAGCAGCCAAGACAGGCAATTCCGGGATGAGCAGTTCTTC
CASSQDRQFRDEQFF
>TRBV9|.|TRBJ2-2|.
TGTGCCAGCAGCGGGCTGGGAACAGGGCGGAACACCGGGGAGCTGTTTTTT
CASSGLGTGRNTGELFF
>TRBV29-1|.|TRBJ1-4|.
TGCAGCGTCGTTGCCAGGGTTGAAAAACTGTTTTTT
CSVVARVEKLFF
>TRBV7-9|TRBD1|TRBJ2-7|.
TGTGCCAGCAGCTTATGGGACAGGGAGTACGAGCAGTACTTC
CASSLWDREYEQYF
>TRBV4-1|.|TRBJ1-1|.
TGCGCCAGCAGCCAAGATAAGTGGGGGAACACTGAAGCTTTCTTT
CASSQDKWGNTEAFF
>TRBV27|TRBD2|TRBJ2-1|.
TGTGCCAGCAACCGACTAGCGGGCTCCTACAATGAGCAGTTCTTC
CASNRLAGSYNEQFF
>TRBV6-6|.|TRBJ1-1|.
TGTGCCAGCACAGAGAACACTGAAGCTTTCTTT
CASTENTEAFF
>TRBV11-1|TRBD2|TRBJ2-2|once
TGTGCCAGCAGTATAGGCGCGGGAGGCCCGGGCACCGGGGAGCTGTTTTTT
CASSIGAGGPGTGELFF
>TRBV5-8|.|TRBJ1-5|.
TGTGCCAGCAGCTTCCCGGAAGAAGGCGATCAGCCCCAGCATTTT
CASSFPEEGDQPQHF
>TRBV6-6|TRBD2|TRBJ2-5|.
TGTGCCAGCACCTTGGGACTAGCGCAAGAGACCCAGTACTTC
CASTLGLAQETQYF
>TRBV9|TRBD1|TRBJ2-1|.
TGTGCCAGCAGCACACGGGACAGCTTCTCCTACAATGAGCAGTTCTTC
CASSTRDSFSYNEQFF
>TRBV7-2|.|TRBJ2-1|.
TGTGCCAGCAGCTTCATCGGCTCCTACAATGAGCAGTTCTTC
CASSFIGSYNEQFF
>TRBV6-5|.|TRBJ2-7|.
TGTGCCAGCAGCCTCGGACAAGTCTACGAGCAGTACTTC
CASSLGQVYEQYF